A single sample is the source of the 27 T cell receptor beta chains below, sequenced in a study of shared clonotypes between healthy human individuals. Naivety among CD8 cells was defined by CD45RO negativity and positive CCR7 selection, thereby excluding terminally differentiated effector memory CD45RA+ cells. The repertoire was sequenced with immunoSEQ multiplex PCR; TCRdb's copy has only in-frame clones and lacks some. The table records approximately 590,000 clones, roughly 95% of them present only once. The source material was naive CD8+ T cells sorted from blood. These receptors were obtained from a woman aged 25 to 39 in good health.

The chain recombines TRBV28 with TRBJ1-1; maybe TRBD1 (6 bases). Germline V gene data show CDR1 as MDHEN and CDR2 as SYDVKM. V lost 8 bases, J lost 0 bases, and 10 bases lay in between. The CDR3 loop spans 13 amino acids. In DNA, the CDR3 is TGTGCCAGCGACCAGGGGCTGAACACTGAAGCTTTCTTT. Amino acid sequence: CASDQGLNTEAFF. The complete variable domain, with remaining parts taken from reference TRBV28 and TRBJ1-1, reads DVKVTQSSRYLVKRTGEKVFLECVQDMDHENMFWYRQDPGLGLRLIYFSYDVKMKEKGDIPEGYSVSREKKERFSLILESASTNQTSMYLCASDQGLNTEAFFGQGTRLTVV.

The rearrangement joins TRBV16 to TRBJ1-5; D gene uncertain. Germline V lookup: CDR1 KGHSY, CDR2 FQNENV. This CDR3 comprises 15 residues. Trimming shortened V by 3 bases and J by 3 bases, and 12 bases separated the two germline ends. CDR3 nucleotides: TGTGCCAGCAGCCATGTCGGACGAATCAATCAGCCCCAGCATTTT. Translated, it gives CASSHVGRINQPQHF.

The chain recombines TRBV28 with TRBJ1-5; D perhaps matches TRBD1 (5 bases). V gave up 3 bases and J gave up 5 bases, with 14 bases separating them. Germline lookup yields CDR1 MDHEN and CDR2 SYDVKM. The CDR3 is made up of 15 amino acids. CDR3: CASSFAGLWDQPQHF. The CDR3 nucleotides read TGTGCCAGCAGTTTTGCAGGGCTCTGGGATCAGCCCCAGCATTTT.

This rearrangement joins TRBV7-9 to TRBJ2-1, with D perhaps matching TRBD2 (5 bases). The length of the CDR3 is 14 residues. With 0 bases removed from V and 7 bases from J, the gap between germline ends came to 10 bases. CDR1 is SEHNR and CDR2 is FQNEAQ in the germline V gene (reference sequence). CDR3 nucleotide sequence: TGTGCCAGCAGCTTAGCGTCTCGGGGAAATGAGCAGTTCTTC. Encoded protein: CASSLASRGNEQFF.

V and J are TRBV7-2 and TRBJ1-2, with 8 bases lining up with TRBD1. The CDR3 contains 15 residues. Trimming cost V 5 bases and J 4 bases; bases outside gene matches: 9. The germline V gene has CDR1 SGHTA and CDR2 FQGNSA. DNA for the CDR3: TGTGCCAGCAGCCCGAGACAGGGGATTGCCTATGGCTACACCTTC. As protein: CASSPRQGIAYGYTF.

V and J are TRBV19 and TRBJ1-2; perhaps TRBD1 as D (5 bases). Trimming left V 5 bases short and J 6 bases short, with 7 bases between. The CDR3 spans 11 residues. Germline values: CDR1 LNHDA, CDR2 SQIVND (reference sequence). DNA for the CDR3: TGTGCCAGTAGTCGGGGGAATGGCTACACCTTC. Its protein product is CASSRGNGYTF.

This chain uses TRBV29-1 with TRBJ2-5; 9 positions match TRBD1. V was clipped by 6 bases and J by 4 bases; unmatched bases: 9. Germline V lookup: CDR1 SQVTM, CDR2 ANQGSEA. This CDR3 comprises 14 residues. CDR3 in DNA: TGCAGCGTCCCCGGGACAGGGAAAGGAGAGACCCAGTACTTC. It is translated as CSVPGTGKGETQYF.

This clone was found a few times. This rearrangement joins TRBV4-1 to TRBJ2-7, with D unclear. The CDR3 is 15 residues long. V lost 2 bases, J lost 3 bases, and 14 bases lay in between. In germline, CDR1 is MGHRA, CDR2 YSYEKL. CDR3 in DNA: TGCGCCAGCAGCCAACCCCTGTCTACCCACTACGAGCAGTACTTC. Protein sequence: CASSQPLSTHYEQYF.

This sequence joins TRBV13 and TRBJ2-7; 7 bases match TRBD2. This CDR3 region has 15 residues. Germline V gene lookup returns CDR1 PRHDT and CDR2 FYEKMQ (reference sequence). V shed 5 bases and J 2 bases; nucleotides not matched to a gene: 9. CDR3 nucleotide sequence: TGTGCCAGCAGCAGCCGGGACTACCCTGCCTACGAGCAGTACTTC. Translation: CASSSRDYPAYEQYF.

The V call is TRBV9, the J call TRBJ2-2; D unclear. V lost 0 bases, J lost 6 bases, and 9 bases lay in between. CDR3 length equals 14 residues. Germline CDR1 and CDR2: SGDLS and YYNGEE. The CDR3 sequence is CASSVAWGSGELFF. The CDR3 region has the DNA TGTGCCAGCAGCGTAGCTTGGGGTTCCGGGGAGCTGTTTTTT.

The V and J genes are TRBV5-4 and TRBJ2-3; 7 bases match TRBD2. Germline lookup yields CDR1 SGHNT and CDR2 YYREEE (reference sequence). V shed 2 bases, J shed 3 bases, and the junction held 6 bases outside the gene matches. The CDR3 extends over 15 amino acids. CDR3 loop: CASSFGLAETDTQYF. The DNA of the CDR3 is TGTGCCAGCAGCTTCGGCCTAGCGGAAACAGATACGCAGTATTTT.

This sequence joins TRBV28 and TRBJ2-2, with 13 bases lining up with TRBD2. From germline, CDR1 is MDHEN and CDR2 SYDVKM. The CDR3 is 19 residues long. J was trimmed by 6 bases and V by 10 bases; bases with no gene match: 20. The CDR3 coding sequence is TGTGCCACCACCGCTTCGACAGGGCGAACTAGCGGGAGGGCCGGGGAGCTGTTTTTT. Protein: CATTASTGRTSGRAGELFF.

The V and J genes are TRBV27 and TRBJ2-3, with 10 bases lining up with TRBD2. This CDR3 is built from 15 residues. The V gene's germline CDR1 is MNHEY and CDR2 SMNVEV (reference sequence). Unmatched junction bases numbered 8, after V lost 4 bases and J lost 7 bases. The DNA for the CDR3 is TGTGCCAGCAGTTCGGGCGCTAGCGGGAGCCATACGCAGTATTTT. It translates to CASSSGASGSHTQYF.

V and J are TRBV15 and TRBJ2-2, with 8 bases aligning to TRBD2. This CDR3 spans 15 amino acids. CDR1 LNHNV and CDR2 YYDKDF come from the germline V gene (reference sequence). Trimming removed 0 bases from V and 3 bases from J; junction bases left unmatched: 0. The CDR3 protein is CATSRDGGDTGELFF. In DNA form, the CDR3 reads TGTGCCACCAGCAGAGACGGGGGGGACACCGGGGAGCTGTTTTTT.

In DNA, the CDR3 is TGTGCCATCAGCGAGGGTCACCTAGCGGGGGTAAACACCGGGGAGCTGTTTTTT. Translation: CAISEGHLAGVNTGELFF. This chain connects TRBV10-3 to TRBJ2-2, with TRBD2 matching over 10 bases. V lost 6 bases, J lost 2 bases, and 12 bases stayed unmatched. The CDR3 is 18 amino acids. Germline V gene data show CDR1 as ENHRY and CDR2 as SYGVKD.

In regard to this clone: Other DNA variants within this sample encode the same CDR3. This sequence joins TRBV27 and TRBJ2-1; TRBD2 aligns across 9 bases. Germline V gene sequence: CDR1 MNHEY, CDR2 SMNVEV (reference sequence). This CDR3 has 14 amino acids. V gave up 3 bases and J gave up 3 bases; unmatched junction bases: 0. The CDR3 sequence: CASSFSGGYNEQFF. DNA for the CDR3: TGTGCCAGCAGTTTTAGCGGGGGCTACAATGAGCAGTTCTTC.

V usage is TRBV12-5 and J usage is TRBJ2-7; D is unclear. Trimming left V 5 bases short and J 1 base short, with 9 bases between. CDR1 is LGHNT and CDR2 is FRNRAP in the germline V gene. This CDR3 region has 13 residues. CDR3 nucleotides: TGTGCTAGTGGTATTGACGCGTCCTACGAGCAGTACTTC. It codes for CASGIDASYEQYF.

This sequence joins TRBV7-3 and TRBJ2-5; tentatively, D is TRBD1 (5 bases). Trimming left V 1 base short and J 5 bases short, with 11 bases between. CDR1 is SGHTA and CDR2 is FQGTGA in the germline V gene. The CDR3 sequence is 14 residues long. The CDR3 DNA reads as TGTGCCAGCAGCTTAAAGGCACAGGCGGAGACCCAGTACTTC. It specifies CASSLKAQAETQYF.

CDR3 sequence (DNA): TGTGCCAGCAGCTTAGGGGGTAGCGGGTCCCCCTACAATGAGCAGTTCTTC. This gives the protein CASSLGGSGSPYNEQFF. The chain recombines TRBV7-8 with TRBJ2-1, with TRBD2 matching 7 bases. With V trimmed by 1 base and J by 2 bases, 8 bases remained unmatched. Germline V gene data show CDR1 as SGHVS and CDR2 as FQNEAQ. The CDR3 is 17 amino acids.

The CDR3 here is CASSSQGLPSYEQYF. CDR3 coding DNA: TGCGCCAGCAGCTCTCAGGGGTTACCCTCTTACGAGCAGTACTTC. This chain joins TRBV5-1 and TRBJ2-7; possibly TRBD1 for D (6 bases). V lost 3 bases and J 4 bases, leaving 17 bases between the germline ends. CDR1 SGHRS and CDR2 YFSETQ come from the germline V gene. The CDR3 runs 15 residues.

About this clone: At one boundary the junction diverges from the germline segment, which might be a read error. This chain links TRBV28 with TRBJ2-7, with 9 bases aligning to TRBD1. CDR1 is MDHEN and CDR2 is SYDVKM in the germline V gene. This CDR3 comprises 12 residues. The CDR3 DNA sequence: TGTGCCAGCAGTTTCCGGCCAGGGGACAGGGATTTC. Translating it yields CASSFRPGDRDF.

This chain connects TRBV5-6 to TRBJ1-1; 9 nucleotides match TRBD1. In germline, CDR1 is SGHDT, CDR2 YYEEEE. V was clipped by 5 bases and J by 2 bases; unmatched bases: 7. The length of the CDR3 is 15 residues. In DNA form, the CDR3 reads TGTGCCAGCAGTACCGGGACAGGGTTTAACACTGAAGCTTTCTTT. Translation: CASSTGTGFNTEAFF. Full variable domain (missing parts from reference TRBV5-6 and TRBJ1-1): DAGVTQSPTHLIKTRGQQVTLRCSPKSGHDTVSWYQQALGQGPQFIFQYYEEEERQRGNFPDRFSGHQFPNYSSELNVNALLLGDSALYLCASSTGTGFNTEAFFGQGTRLTVV.

Comment on this clone: The same CDR3 can be traced to other DNA sequences in this sample. This chain connects TRBV27 to TRBJ2-1; possible D gene TRBD1, 6 bases. V was cut by 4 bases and J by 0 bases, with 10 bases left in between. The CDR3 consists of 15 residues. Germline V lookup: CDR1 MNHEY, CDR2 SMNVEV (reference sequence). CDR3 DNA sequence: TGTGCCAGCAGTTCAGGGGATAGCTCCTACAATGAGCAGTTCTTC. Translation: CASSSGDSSYNEQFF.

This chain connects TRBV7-6 to TRBJ2-1, with a weak D call TRBD2 (6 bases). Between the trimmed V and J ends, which lost 1 base and 2 bases, there was a span of 12 bases. CDR1 is SGHVS, CDR2 FNYEAQ, per germline. The CDR3 length is 16 residues. Written as DNA, the CDR3 is TGTGCCAGCAGCTTAGTTGGCGGGACGCCCTACAATGAGCAGTTCTTC. Its protein is CASSLVGGTPYNEQFF.

The rearrangement uses TRBV25-1 and TRBJ1-3; D remains unclear. CDR1 and CDR2 (germline): MGHDK, SYGVNS. The CDR3 sequence is 14 residues long. Trimming took off 3 bases at V and 0 bases at J, with 6 bases between the two ends. The CDR3 spells CASSEPNSGNTIYF. The CDR3 nucleotides read TGTGCCAGCAGTGAGCCGAACTCTGGAAACACCATATATTTT.

A word on this clone: At the DNA level, this CDR3 is encoded by other sequences in the same sample as well. This chain uses TRBV9 with TRBJ1-2; D remains ambiguous. The V end lost 3 bases, the J end lost 8 bases, and 8 bases lay between the germline ends. Germline V lookup: CDR1 SGDLS, CDR2 YYNGEE. The CDR3 has 11 residues. CDR3 in DNA: TGTGCCAGCAGCGGGTTGTACGGCTACACCTTC. It encodes CASSGLYGYTF.

The V call is TRBV29-1, the J call TRBJ2-3, with 7 bases lining up with TRBD2. V dropped 0 bases and J dropped 3; count of bases not matched to a gene: 3. Germline CDR1 and CDR2: SQVTM and ANQGSEA. There are 14 residues in the CDR3. DNA for the CDR3: TGCAGCGTTGAAGAGCGGGGAGGGACAGATACGCAGTATTTT. Encoded protein: CSVEERGGTDTQYF.